The 15 T cell receptor beta chains reported below all come from one sample, sequenced in a study of T cell clonality in common variable immunodeficiency (dated by TCRdb to the mid-2010s). The receptor library was made with the immunoSEQ multiplex PCR assay. Held by TCRdb, this immuneACCESS table contains in-frame sequences only and omits some clones. Under half of the omission traces to an unresolved V gene where checked; the cause of the rest is unknown. The sample features about 33,000 clones, and none is a singleton. Approximately 4.7% of the sample belongs to the ten largest clones. The sequenced sample was peripheral blood mononuclear cells. These receptors came from a person aged 18 to 75 in good health.

Many counts were recorded for this clone. Coverage ceases 3 residues before the CDR3 finishes, and the germline J gene fills in the end. This chain connects TRBV2 to TRBJ2-1, with D perhaps matching TRBD2 (6 bases). The germline gives CDR1 SNHLY, CDR2 FYNNEI. The CDR3 runs 13 residues. V shed 4 bases and J shed 9 bases, with 13 bases lying between them. The covered CDR3 bases are TGTGCCAGCAGTGTGCGAGAGGAGGGTGAG. This encodes CASSVREEGE. The whole CDR3 is CASSVREEGEQFF.

A few counts support this clone. The DNA ends 3 residues before the CDR3 does, and the rest of the CDR3 is filled in from the germline J gene. V and J are TRBV2 and TRBJ2-6; possible D gene TRBD1, 5 bases. The germline V and J ends were trimmed by 7 bases and 2 bases, with 6 bases remaining between them. Germline CDR1 is SNHLY and CDR2 is FYNNEI. The CDR3 length is 13 residues. The sequenced part of the CDR3 DNA is TGTGCCAGCACGACAGCTGGGGCCAACGTC. It encodes CASTTAGANV. The whole CDR3 protein is CASTTAGANVLTF.

Points on this clone: The read finishes 3 residues shy of the CDR3 end, and the germline J gene is used to complete it. In the same sample, other DNA sequences code for this CDR3. The gene calls are TRBV19 and TRBJ1-3, with D tentatively TRBD1 (5 bases). The CDR3 spans 14 residues. Trimming cost V 10 bases and J 0 bases, with 13 bases left between them. CDR1 and CDR2 from the germline V gene are LNHDA and SQIVND (reference sequence). The DNA read from the CDR3 is TGTGCCACCCAAAGGAGGGGCTCTGGAAACACC. Amino acids: CATQRRGSGNT. In full, the CDR3 is CATQRRGSGNTIYF.

This clone was counted between two and nine times. The read is 3 residues too short to cover the CDR3 end, so that end is filled in from the germline J gene. The rearrangement joins TRBV10-2 to TRBJ2-3, with D uncertain. This CDR3 is 12 amino acids long. CDR1 and CDR2 (germline): WSHSY, SAAADI. V was shortened by 8 bases and J by 7 bases, with 13 bases between the two germline ends. CDR3 region: CASRNTGNTQYF. The sequenced CDR3 bases are TGCGCCAGCCGCAATACCGGTAATACG.

This clone was picked up a small number of times. A much bigger clone sits one base away, suggesting this may be a read error. The missing CDR3 end, 3 residues past where the read stops, is filled in from the germline J gene. The chain carries TRBV7-9 and TRBJ2-3; D not certain. The germline V gene has CDR1 SEHNR and CDR2 FQNEAQ (reference sequence). This CDR3 comprises 15 residues. The CDR3 reads CASSLDGPNQETQYF. The sequenced CDR3 bases are TGTGCCAGCAGCTTGGATGGGCCCAACCAAGAGACG. Based on the CDR3 plus reference TRBV7-9 and TRBJ2-3, the full variable domain is DTGVSQNPRHKITKRGQNVTFRCDPISEHNRLYWYRQTLGQGPEFLTYFQNEAQLEKSRLLSDRFSAERPKGSFSTLEIQRTEQGDSAMYLCASSLDGPNQETQYFGPGTRLTVL.

Many counts were recorded for this clone. With the read ending 3 residues before the CDR3 end, the germline J gene is used to fill in that end. The V and J genes are TRBV10-1 and TRBJ2-2; possibly TRBD2 for D (5 bases). The CDR3 length is 12 residues. V was cut by 4 bases and J by 6 bases, with 6 bases left in between. Germline V gene data show CDR1 as WNHNN and CDR2 as SYGVQD (reference sequence). Partial CDR3 DNA: TGCGCCAGCAGTGGAGGGCCCGGGGAG. It is translated as CASSGGPGE. The whole CDR3 protein is CASSGGPGELFF.

This clone was observed at least ten times. The read ends 3 residues shy of where the CDR3 ends; the end is completed using the germline J gene. This chain joins TRBV19 and TRBJ2-6; the D gene is possibly TRBD1 (5 bases). This CDR3 comprises 16 residues. The germline CDR1 and CDR2 sequences are LNHDA and SQIVND (reference sequence). Trimming left V 5 bases short and J 1 base short, with 12 bases between. The CDR3 region is CASSSPGSSGANVLTF. CDR3 bases read: TGTGCCAGTAGTTCTCCAGGGTCTTCTGGGGCCAACGTC.

Turning to this clone: The CDR3 end lies 3 residues beyond the end of the read and is filled in from the germline J gene. V is TRBV5-1 and J is TRBJ2-1; D not certain. The CDR3 runs to 14 residues. Per the germline V gene, CDR1 is SGHRS and CDR2 is YFSETQ. V was trimmed by 0 bases and J by 0 bases, leaving 4 bases between them. CDR3 bases read: TGCGCCAGCAGCTTGGATAACTCCTACAATGAG. It translates to CASSLDNSYNE. The entire CDR3 is CASSLDNSYNEQFF.

About this clone itself: The CDR3 extends 3 residues past the end of the read, so its final part is completed from the germline J gene. The chain links TRBV20-1 to TRBJ2-1; TRBD2 matches at 8 bases. This CDR3 contains 14 residues. Trimming removed 3 bases from V and 8 bases from J; junction bases left unmatched: 9. Germline CDR1 reads DFQATT; CDR2 reads SNEGSKA (reference sequence). The DNA read from the CDR3 is TGCAGTGCTAGTAGCGCCTGGCGGGGGGATGAG. It is translated as CSASSAWRGDE. The whole CDR3 protein is CSASSAWRGDEQFF.

This clone was detected many times. The sequence runs out 3 residues before the end of the CDR3; the remainder is reconstructed from the germline J gene. The chain employs TRBV7-3 and TRBJ1-2, with TRBD1 matching over 7 bases. CDR3 length: 14 amino acids. V was clipped by 5 bases and J by 3 bases; unmatched bases: 6. Germline lookup yields CDR1 SGHTA and CDR2 FQGTGA. The sequenced part of the CDR3 DNA is TGTGCCAGCAGCGCGGGCGGGACAGACTATGGC. Translation gives CASSAGGTDYG. The complete CDR3 protein is CASSAGGTDYGYTF. The variable domain in full, with the rest retrieved from reference TRBV7-3 and TRBJ1-2, is GAGVSQTPSNKVTEKGKYVELRCDPISGHTALYWYRQSLGQGPEFLIYFQGTGAADDSGLPNDRFFAVRPEGSVSTLKIQRTERGDSAVYLCASSAGGTDYGYTFGSGTRLTVV.

In its sample, this clone was seen many times. The read ends 3 residues shy of where the CDR3 ends; the end is completed using the germline J gene. This rearrangement joins TRBV5-6 to TRBJ1-2, with 7 bases identical to TRBD1. This CDR3 region has 14 residues. V shed 7 bases, J shed 5 bases, and the junction held 11 bases outside the gene matches. Germline-derived CDR1 and CDR2 are SGHDT and YYEEEE. The sequenced CDR3 bases are TGTGCCAGCGGCCTCCGAGAGACAGGGTATGGC. This translates into CASGLRETGYG. The entire CDR3 protein is CASGLRETGYGYTF. The variable domain in full, with the rest retrieved from reference TRBV5-6 and TRBJ1-2, is DAGVTQSPTHLIKTRGQQVTLRCSPKSGHDTVSWYQQALGQGPQFIFQYYEEEERQRGNFPDRFSGHQFPNYSSELNVNALLLGDSALYLCASGLRETGYGYTFGSGTRLTVV.

Regarding this clone: The read finishes 3 residues shy of the CDR3 end, and the germline J gene is used to complete it. This chain joins TRBV18 and TRBJ2-5; 12 nucleotides agree with TRBD1. This CDR3 is built from 17 residues. Germline V gene lookup returns CDR1 KGHSH and CDR2 LQKENI. Unmatched junction bases numbered 8, after V lost 4 bases and J lost 2 bases. CDR3 protein: CASSHRDRGREQETQYF. The DNA read from the CDR3 is TGTGCCAGCTCACACCGGGACAGGGGGCGCGAGCAAGAGACC.

The table lists this clone with many counts. CDR3 loop: CAWSSAGDTEAFF. The covered CDR3 bases are TGTGCCTGGAGTAGTGCAGGAGACACTGAA. The genes are TRBV30 and TRBJ1-1, with D hard to call. The DNA ends 3 residues before the CDR3 does, and the rest of the CDR3 is filled in from the germline J gene. Trimming pared 2 bases from V and 3 bases from J, leaving 10 bases between. In germline, CDR1 is GTSNPN, CDR2 SVGIG (reference sequence). CDR3 size: 13 residues.

In this sample, this clone turned up many times. The read terminates 3 residues before the CDR3 end, so the remaining end is supplied by the germline J gene. J is TRBJ2-7 and V is TRBV19; D not certain. The CDR3 is made up of 12 amino acids. Germline V gene lookup returns CDR1 LNHDA and CDR2 SQIVND (reference sequence). V lost 4 bases and J 2 bases, leaving 6 bases between the germline ends. The CDR3 sequence is CASSTDTYEQYF. The DNA read from the CDR3 is TGTGCCAGTAGTACCGACACCTACGAG. Variable domain in full (rest from reference TRBV19 and TRBJ2-7): DGGITQSPKYLFRKEGQNVTLSCEQNLNHDAMYWYRQDPGQGLRLIYYSQIVNDFQKGDIAEGYSVSREKKESFPLTVTSAQKNPTAFYLCASSTDTYEQYFGPGTRLTVT.

This clone was recorded many times. The CDR3 end lies 3 residues beyond the end of the read and is filled in from the germline J gene. The chain recombines TRBV27 with TRBJ1-5; 7 bases fit TRBD1. CDR1 MNHEY and CDR2 SMNVEV come from the germline V gene (reference sequence). The V gene end was trimmed by 3 bases and the J gene end by 5 bases; junction bases not matched to a gene: 7. There are 15 residues in the CDR3. The CDR3 bases that were read are TGTGCCAGCAGTTTGAGACAGGGCTCTTATCAGCCC. It is translated as CASSLRQGSYQP. The whole CDR3 sequence is CASSLRQGSYQPQHF.